This T cell receptor (beta chain) was identified in a study of cytomegalovirus exposure and HLA in healthy donors (dated by TCRdb to 2015 to 2018). Regarding the research as a whole: A later analysis indicated that the 90 to 150 validation repertoires were generated on the platform also employed for the approximately 700 repertoires of the first cohort. The study aimed to test whether signatures of past pathogen exposure could be identified by cataloging public T cell receptors. A separate validation cohort of 100 to 150 different subjects was used in addition to the approximately 700-subject first cohort. The study combined high-throughput TCR immunosequencing, statistical association of individual TCRs with disease status, and machine learning to predict cytomegalovirus infection status.

The paper's findings and limits, for the study overall: The study listed 164 TCR beta chains as associated with cytomegalovirus. A later analysis had no HLA typing for the validation cohort, so co-occurrence there was scored across all 130 or so repertoires. Most TCR sequences were seen in very few donors, while some public TCRs were found in many individuals. A few of the identified cytomegalovirus-associated TCR beta chains were confirmed in vitro to be specific for cytomegalovirus antigens. The classifier was reported to diagnose cytomegalovirus status with high specificity and sensitivity in both the original and validation cohorts. According to the authors, the approach could potentially be generalized to other disease states and immunological phenotypes. A later analysis found that TCRs clustered in the first cohort also tended to co-occur in the 120 validation repertoires, with just under 95% of cluster scores above 0.

The donors were included in the validation cohort of 130 or so subjects, a group kept apart from the approximately 650-subject first cohort. Remarks on this clone: Its antigen specificity is not known. No quality values exist for individual bases; no much larger clone is one base distant.

The germline ends are 16 bases apart after V is trimmed by 6 bases and J by 8 bases. The CDR1 and CDR2 encoded by the germline V gene (reference sequence) are GTSNPN and SVGIG. Including the terminal cysteine and phenylalanine, the CDR3 comprises 12 residues. Solely the CDR3 DNA is kept, with 36 bases framed from the first base. The library was generated by the immunoSEQ multiplex PCR assay. From the authors' description of their analysis: A statistical classification framework was built to diagnose cytomegalovirus status from the catalog of TCR beta chain sequences. TCRdb holds this immuneACCESS table with in-frame rearrangements only. Some clones are missing; in checked studies, unresolved V genes explain under half, and the rest has no known cause. V and J calls and clone size are given by that table; D and trimming were obtained from the DNA. The sample contains roughly 330,000 clones, about 85% of them found a single time. Clones ranked in the top ten supply approximately 1.1% of the sample.

The receptor comes from a woman aged 25 to 39 in good health and CMV-seropositive. The V gene is TRBV30 and the J gene is TRBJ1-2; matching of 6 bases hints at TRBD1 as the D gene. Sample: PBMCs. The CDR3 loop reads CACPNRAGGYTF. The base sequence is TGTGCCTGCCCAAACAGGGCCGGGGGCTACACCTTC. Beyond the CDR3, the reference TRBV30 and TRBJ1-2 genes provide the residues; the full variable domain reads: SQTIHQWPATLVQPVGSPLSLECTVEGTSNPNLYWYRQAAGRGLQLLFYSVGIGQISSEVPQNLSASRPQDRQFILSSKKLLLSDSGFYLCACPNRAGGYTFGSGTRLTVV.